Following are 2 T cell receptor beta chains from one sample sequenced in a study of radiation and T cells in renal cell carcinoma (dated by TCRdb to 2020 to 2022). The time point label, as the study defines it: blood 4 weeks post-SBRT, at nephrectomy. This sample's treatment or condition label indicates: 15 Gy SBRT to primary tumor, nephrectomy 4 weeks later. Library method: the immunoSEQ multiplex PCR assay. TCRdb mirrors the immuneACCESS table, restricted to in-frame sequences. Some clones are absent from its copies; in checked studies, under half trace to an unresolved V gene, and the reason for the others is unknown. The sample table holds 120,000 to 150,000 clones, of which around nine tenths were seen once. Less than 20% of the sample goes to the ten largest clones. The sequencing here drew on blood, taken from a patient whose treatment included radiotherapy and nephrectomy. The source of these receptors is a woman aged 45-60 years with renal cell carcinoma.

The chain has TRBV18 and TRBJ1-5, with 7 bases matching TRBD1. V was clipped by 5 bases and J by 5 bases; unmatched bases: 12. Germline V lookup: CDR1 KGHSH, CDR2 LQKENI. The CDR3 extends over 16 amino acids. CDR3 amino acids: CASSSSGGARDQPQHF. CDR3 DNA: TGTGCCAGCTCATCCTCAGGGGGTGCCCGCGATCAGCCCCAGCATTTT. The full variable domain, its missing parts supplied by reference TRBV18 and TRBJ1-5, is NAGVMQNPRHLVRRRGQEARLRCSPMKGHSHVYWYRQLPEEGLKFMVYLQKENIIDESGMPKERFSAEFPKEGPSILRIQQVVRGDSAAYFCASSSSGGARDQPQHFGDGTRLSIL.

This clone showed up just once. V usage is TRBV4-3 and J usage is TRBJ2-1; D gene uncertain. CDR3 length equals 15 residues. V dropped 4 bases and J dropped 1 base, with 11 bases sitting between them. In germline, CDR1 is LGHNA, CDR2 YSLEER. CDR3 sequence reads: CASSLNPGSYNEQFF. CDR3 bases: TGCGCCAGCAGCCTAAATCCCGGATCCTACAATGAGCAGTTCTTC.